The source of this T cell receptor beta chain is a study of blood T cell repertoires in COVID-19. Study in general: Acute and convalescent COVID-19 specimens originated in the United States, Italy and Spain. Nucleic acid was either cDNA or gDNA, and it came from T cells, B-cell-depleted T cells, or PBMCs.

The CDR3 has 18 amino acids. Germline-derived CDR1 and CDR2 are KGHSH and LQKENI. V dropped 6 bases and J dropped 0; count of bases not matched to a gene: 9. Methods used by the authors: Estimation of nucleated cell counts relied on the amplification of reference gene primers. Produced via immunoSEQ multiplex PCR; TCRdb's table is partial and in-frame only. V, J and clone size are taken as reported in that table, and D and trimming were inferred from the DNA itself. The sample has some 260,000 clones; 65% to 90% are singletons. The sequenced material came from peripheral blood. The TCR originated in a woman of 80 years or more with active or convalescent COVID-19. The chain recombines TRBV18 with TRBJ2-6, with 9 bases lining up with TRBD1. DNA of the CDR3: TGTGCCAGCTCCTACAGGGGGCAAGGGCTCTCTGGGGCCAACGTCCTGACTTTC. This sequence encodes CASSYRGQGLSGANVLTF.